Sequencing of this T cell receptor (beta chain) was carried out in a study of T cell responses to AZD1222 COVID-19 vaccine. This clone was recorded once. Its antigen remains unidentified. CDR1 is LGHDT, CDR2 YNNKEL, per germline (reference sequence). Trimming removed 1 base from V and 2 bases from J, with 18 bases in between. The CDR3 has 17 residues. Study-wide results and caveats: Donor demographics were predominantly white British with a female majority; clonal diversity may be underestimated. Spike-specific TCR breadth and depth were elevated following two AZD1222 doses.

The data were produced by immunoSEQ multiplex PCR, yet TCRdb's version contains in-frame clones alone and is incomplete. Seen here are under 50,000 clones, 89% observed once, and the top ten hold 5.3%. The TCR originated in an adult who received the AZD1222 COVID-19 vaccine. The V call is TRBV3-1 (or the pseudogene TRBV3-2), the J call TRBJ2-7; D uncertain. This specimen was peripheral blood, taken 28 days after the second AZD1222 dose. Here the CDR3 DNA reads TGTGCCAGCAGCCAAGCTCTCTTTGGCGGAGCGACCTACGAGCAGTACTTC. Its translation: CASSQALFGGATYEQYF.